This T cell receptor (beta chain) stems from a study of blood T cell repertoires in COVID-19. Study overall: T cells, B-cell-depleted T cells, or PBMCs provided the cDNA or gDNA that served as material.

Assay: immunoSEQ multiplex PCR; the TCRdb copy retains only in-frame clones and omits some. The table includes 250,000 to 350,000 clones, about four fifths detected once. Trimming took 6 bases from V and 5 from J, leaving 16 bases between them. The CDR3 contains 14 residues. CDR1 is MNHEY and CDR2 is SVGAGI in the germline V gene. This clonotype was obtained from a person aged 65-85 years with COVID-19, enrolled during active disease. The source material was peripheral blood. V and J are TRBV6-5 and TRBJ2-5, with D hard to call. Written as DNA, the CDR3 is TGTGCCAGCAGCAACGCGTCCCCATGGGAGACCCAGTACTTC. Translated: CASSNASPWETQYF.